A single sample gave rise to the 19 T cell receptor beta chains below, sequenced in a study of post-analysis software for immune sequencing data. No cognate antigen is known for these TCRs. The authors incorporated unique molecular identifiers into the TCR beta cDNA libraries. Each CDR3 protein is one row after TCRdb ran MiXCR on the PCR reads. Of a few hundred thousand distinct CDR3 sequences detected, 36% appear once; the ten largest clones hold 4% to 6%. General study results and limits: The five TRBV segments detected at higher frequency in patients than in controls included TRBV5-6, TRBV5-1 and TRBV20-1.

The sample was blood. The receptors originated from a girl under 18 with multiple sclerosis.

With regard to this clonotype: The junction departs from germline at one end; a sequencing error may be responsible. V usage is TRBV15 and J usage is TRBJ2-1; the D is unclear. CDR3 length: 15 residues. CDR1 is LNHNV and CDR2 is YYDKDF in the germline V gene (reference sequence). The CDR3 sequence: CATSSLRTSYNGQFF. The CDR3 DNA reads as TGTGCCACCAGCAGCTTGCGGACGTCCTACAATGGGCAGTTCTTC. Full variable domain (rest looked up from reference TRBV15 and TRBJ2-1): DAMVIQNPRYQVTQFGKPVTLSCSQTLNHNVMYWYQQKSSQAPKLLFHYYDKDFNNEADTPDNFQSRRPNTSFCFLDIRSPGLGDTAMYLCATSSLRTSYNGQFFGPGTRLTVL.

This clonotype was picked up many times. J is TRBJ2-5 and V is TRBV12-3 or TRBV12-4; 10 bases align to TRBD1. V trimming: 6 bases; J trimming: 5 bases; junction bases outside the gene matches: 6. This CDR3 comprises 14 residues. In nucleotides, the CDR3 is TGTGCCAGCAGGCGGGGGACAGGGGTCGAGACCCAGTACTTC. Its translation: CASRRGTGVETQYF.

This clonotype was seen many times. V and J are TRBV29-1 and TRBJ1-2; 7 bases align to TRBD1. Germline V lookup: CDR1 SQVTM, CDR2 ANQGSEA. Germline trimming cut 2 bases from V and 1 base from J; bases unmatched to any gene: 7. This CDR3 has 15 amino acids. CDR3 loop: CSVEQGGPFNYGYTF. As DNA, the CDR3 is TGCAGCGTTGAACAGGGGGGACCATTTAACTATGGCTACACCTTC.

This clonotype has more than one count but fewer than ten. The V and J genes are TRBV20-1 and TRBJ1-2, with D hard to call. Germline assignment: CDR1 DFQATT and CDR2 SNEGSKA (reference sequence). The CDR3 consists of 14 residues. Trimming removed 1 base at V and 2 bases at J, with 11 bases between. This chain's CDR3 is CSARAVATNYGYTF. As DNA, the CDR3 is TGCAGTGCTAGAGCGGTTGCAACGAACTATGGCTACACCTTC.

This clonotype was detected many times. The chain is built from TRBV7-9 and TRBJ2-1; D is undetermined. With 5 bases removed from V and 8 bases from J, the gap between germline ends came to 16 bases. The CDR3 is 14 amino acids. Germline V lookup: CDR1 SEHNR, CDR2 FQNEAQ (reference sequence). In DNA, the CDR3 is TGTGCCAGCAGCACGACACTTAGTCTCGATGAGCAGTTCTTC. Its protein product is CASSTTLSLDEQFF.

The genes are TRBV5-1 and TRBJ2-5, with D perhaps TRBD2 (6 bases). Looked up from germline, CDR1 is SGHRS and CDR2 is YFSETQ. The CDR3 length is 15 residues. Trimming removed 0 bases from V and 2 bases from J, with 11 bases in between. CDR3 DNA: TGCGCCAGCAGCTTGGAGGCGGGATCTCAAGAGACCCAGTACTTC. It yields the protein CASSLEAGSQETQYF. The entire variable domain, with the rest obtained from reference TRBV5-1 and TRBJ2-5, is as follows: KAGVTQTPRYLIKTRGQQVTLSCSPISGHRSVSWYQQTPGQGLQFLFEYFSETQRNKGNFPGRFSGRQFSNSRSEMNVSTLELGDSALYLCASSLEAGSQETQYFGPGTRLLVL.

This chain's CDR3 is CSARGRSNTGELFF. The CDR3 nucleotides read TGCAGTGCTAGAGGAAGATCGAACACCGGGGAGCTGTTTTTT. The chain joins TRBV20-1 to TRBJ2-2; D unclear. V was trimmed by 1 base and J by 0 bases, leaving 6 bases between them. CDR1 DFQATT and CDR2 SNEGSKA come from the germline V gene (reference sequence). The CDR3 sequence is 14 residues long.

In its sample, this clonotype was seen a few times. The chain joins TRBV20-1 to TRBJ1-2, with TRBD1 as a possible D gene (5 bases). Trimming took off 6 bases at V and 1 base at J, with 12 bases between the two ends. Germline V CDR1 and CDR2: DFQATT, SNEGSKA (reference sequence). This CDR3 has 13 amino acids. The CDR3 is CSAHLGVNYGYTF. The CDR3 DNA sequence: TGCAGTGCCCATCTAGGGGTTAACTATGGCTACACCTTC.

The rearrangement links TRBV14 to TRBJ2-1; D is unclear. CDR1 is SGHDN, CDR2 FVKESK, per germline. The CDR3 is made up of 15 amino acids. Trimming left V 0 bases short and J 4 bases short, with 10 bases between. The CDR3 region is CASSQDLSTYNEQFF. CDR3 nucleotides: TGTGCCAGCAGCCAAGACCTTAGTACTTACAATGAGCAGTTCTTC.

This clonotype showed up many times. V is TRBV28 and J is TRBJ2-5, with D possibly being TRBD2 (5 bases). The germline V gene has CDR1 MDHEN and CDR2 SYDVKM. The CDR3 sequence is 16 residues long. The ends were cut back, 2 bases at V and 1 base at J, with 14 bases in the middle. The CDR3 region is CASSLGRGGRQETQYF. In nucleotides, the CDR3 is TGTGCCAGCAGTTTAGGTCGGGGTGGGCGCCAAGAGACCCAGTACTTC.

This clonotype occurred many times. This chain joins TRBV15 and TRBJ2-5; D possibly matches TRBD1 or TRBD2 (5 bases each). The germline CDR1 and CDR2 sequences are LNHNV and YYDKDF (reference sequence). The V end lost 2 bases, the J end lost 2 bases, and 12 bases lay between the germline ends. This CDR3 region has 15 residues. The CDR3 loop reads CATSRPGTRQETQYF. The CDR3, as DNA: TGTGCCACCAGCAGACCAGGGACGCGACAAGAGACCCAGTACTTC.

This clonotype appeared once. The chain couples TRBV7-2 to TRBJ2-7; D ambiguous. This CDR3 has 10 residues. The germline V gene encodes CDR1 SGHTA and CDR2 FQGNSA. Trimming removed 4 bases from V and 2 bases from J, with 0 bases in between. As DNA, the CDR3 is TGTGCCAGCAGCTCCTACGAGCAGTACGTC. Translation gives CASSSYEQYV.

The V and J genes are TRBV20-1 and TRBJ2-3; no definite D call. The CDR3 covers 15 residues. The germline V gene has CDR1 DFQATT and CDR2 SNEGSKA (reference sequence). Trimming left V 5 bases short and J 2 bases short, with 17 bases between. The CDR3 spells CSAGTAYRTTDTQYF. Here the CDR3 DNA reads TGCAGTGCTGGAACCGCGTATCGCACCACAGATACGCAGTATTTT.

This clonotype has a count of ten or more. V and J are TRBV6-1 and TRBJ2-5, with TRBD1 matching over 8 bases. Germline values: CDR1 MNHNS, CDR2 SASEGT. Trimming cost V 4 bases and J 5 bases; bases outside gene matches: 9. The CDR3 has 15 amino acids. CDR3 region: CASSGAGGASETQYF. The CDR3, as DNA: TGTGCCAGCAGTGGAGCAGGGGGCGCGTCGGAGACCCAGTACTTC.

This clonotype was recorded a few times. V is TRBV10-3 and J is TRBJ2-3, with D perhaps assigned TRBD1 or TRBD2 (7 bases each). The CDR3 has 17 residues. CDR1 and CDR2 (germline): ENHRY, SYGVKD. Deletions cut 3 bases from V and 2 bases from J, with 18 bases between. The CDR3 is CAISDITGEGPTDTQYF. The DNA of the CDR3 is TGTGCCATCAGTGATATTACAGGGGAGGGACCCACAGATACGCAGTATTTT.

This clonotype showed up many times. V and J are TRBV6-1 and TRBJ2-3; 16 bases match TRBD2. Germline V gene data show CDR1 as MNHNS and CDR2 as SASEGT. The length of the CDR3 is 18 residues. The trim removed 5 bases at V and 3 bases at J, leaving 8 bases unmatched. The CDR3 here is CASSRLGTSGRVTDTQYF. In nucleotides, the CDR3 is TGTGCCAGCAGTAGACTGGGGACTAGCGGGAGGGTAACAGATACGCAGTATTTT.

This clonotype was observed at least ten times. The V call is TRBV20-1, the J call TRBJ1-5; 8 nucleotides agree with TRBD1. CDR3 size: 13 residues. Trimming at V came to 5 bases and at J to 4 bases, leaving 4 bases not matched to a gene. Germline V lookup: CDR1 DFQATT, CDR2 SNEGSKA (reference sequence). The CDR3 is CSAQQGVNQPQHF. The CDR3 region has the DNA TGCAGTGCTCAACAGGGGGTTAATCAGCCCCAGCATTTT.

This clonotype has ten or more counts. The chain carries TRBV7-8 and TRBJ2-5, with 10 bases lining up with TRBD2. Germline V gene sequence: CDR1 SGHVS, CDR2 FQNEAQ. The junction had 5 bases not matched to a gene; V was cut back by 2 bases and J by 2 bases. The CDR3 contains 16 residues. CDR3 protein: CASSLRSGGVQETQYF. CDR3 sequence (DNA): TGTGCCAGCAGCTTAAGAAGCGGGGGGGTTCAAGAGACCCAGTACTTC.

There are many counts of this clonotype. The chain carries TRBV29-1 and TRBJ2-5; 9 positions agree with TRBD2. Per the germline V gene, CDR1 is SQVTM and CDR2 is ANQGSEA. The CDR3 sequence is 13 residues long. The trim removed 4 bases at V and 5 bases at J, leaving 5 bases unmatched. This chain's CDR3 is CSVAGTSSETQYF. As DNA, the CDR3 is TGCAGCGTTGCCGGGACTAGCTCGGAGACCCAGTACTTC. The full variable domain, rest sourced from reference TRBV29-1 and TRBJ2-5, is SAVISQKPSRDICQRGTSLTIQCQVDSQVTMMFWYRQQPGQSLTLIATANQGSEATYESGFVIDKFPISRPNLTFSTLTVSNMSPEDSSIYLCSVAGTSSETQYFGPGTRLLVL.